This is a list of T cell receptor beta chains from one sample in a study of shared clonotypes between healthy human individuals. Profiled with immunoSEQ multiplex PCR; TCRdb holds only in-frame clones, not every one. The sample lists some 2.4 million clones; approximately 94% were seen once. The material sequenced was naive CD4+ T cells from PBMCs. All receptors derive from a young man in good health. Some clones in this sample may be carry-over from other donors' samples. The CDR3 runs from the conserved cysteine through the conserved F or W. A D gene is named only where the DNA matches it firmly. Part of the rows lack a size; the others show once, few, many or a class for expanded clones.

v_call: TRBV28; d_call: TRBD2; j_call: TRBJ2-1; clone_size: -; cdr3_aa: CASRPGLRNEQFF; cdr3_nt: TGTGCCAGCAGGCCGGGACTAAGAAATGAGCAGTTCTTC
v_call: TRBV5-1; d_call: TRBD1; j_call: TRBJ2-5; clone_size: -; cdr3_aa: CASSLEGQGGETQYF; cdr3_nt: TGCGCCAGCAGCTTGGAGGGACAGGGTGGCGAGACCCAGTACTTC
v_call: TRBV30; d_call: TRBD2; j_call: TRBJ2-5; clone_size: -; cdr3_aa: CAWTSGQTQYF; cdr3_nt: TGTGCCTGGACTAGCGGCCAGACCCAGTACTTC
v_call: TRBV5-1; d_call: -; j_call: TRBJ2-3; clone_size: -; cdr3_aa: CASRTRSDTQYF; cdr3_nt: TGCGCCAGCAGGACTAGGTCAGATACGCAGTATTTT
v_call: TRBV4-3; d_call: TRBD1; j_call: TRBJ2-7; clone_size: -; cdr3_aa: CASSQDTGEGSEQYF; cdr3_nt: TGCGCCAGCAGCCAAGATACAGGGGAAGGATCCGAGCAGTACTTC
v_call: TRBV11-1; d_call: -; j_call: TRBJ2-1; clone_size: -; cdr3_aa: CASSANPGSSYNEQFF; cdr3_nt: TGTGCCAGCAGCGCAAACCCCGGTAGCTCCTACAATGAGCAGTTCTTC
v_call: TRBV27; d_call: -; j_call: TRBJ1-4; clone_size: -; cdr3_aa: CASLQRHATNEKLFF; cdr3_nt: TGTGCCAGTCTACAGAGACACGCAACTAATGAAAAACTGTTTTTT
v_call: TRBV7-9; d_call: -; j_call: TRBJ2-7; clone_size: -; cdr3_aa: CASSVRGGTDPYEQYF; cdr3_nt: TGTGCCAGCAGCGTAAGAGGGGGGACGGATCCTTACGAGCAGTACTTC
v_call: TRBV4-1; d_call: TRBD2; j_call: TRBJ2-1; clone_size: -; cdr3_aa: CASSQTGGSGEQFF; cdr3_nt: TGCGCCAGCAGCCAAACGGGAGGGTCGGGTGAGCAGTTCTTC
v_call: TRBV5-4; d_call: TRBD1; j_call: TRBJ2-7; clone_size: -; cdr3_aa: CASSHGTGSSYEQYF; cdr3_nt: TGTGCCAGCAGCCATGGGACAGGGAGCTCCTACGAGCAGTACTTC
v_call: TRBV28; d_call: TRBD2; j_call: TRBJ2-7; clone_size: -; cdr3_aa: CASSPVRRESEQYF; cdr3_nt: TGTGCCAGCAGTCCCGTTCGGCGGGAGAGCGAGCAGTACTTC
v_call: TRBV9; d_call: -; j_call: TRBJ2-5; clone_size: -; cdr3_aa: CASTRLERGQETQYF; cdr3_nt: TGTGCCAGCACCCGACTAGAAAGGGGCCAAGAGACCCAGTACTTC
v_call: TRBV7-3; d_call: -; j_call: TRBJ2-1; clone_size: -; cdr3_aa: CASSLGPDNEQFF; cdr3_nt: TGTGCCAGCAGCTTAGGCCCGGACAATGAGCAGTTCTTC
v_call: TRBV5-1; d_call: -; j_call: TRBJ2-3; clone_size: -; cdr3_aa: CASSSQAFLTDTQYF; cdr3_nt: TGCGCCAGCAGCTCACAGGCCTTTCTCACAGATACGCAGTATTTT
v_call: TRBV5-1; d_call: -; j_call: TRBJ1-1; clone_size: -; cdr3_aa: CASSLVVLGGTEAFF; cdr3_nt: TGCGCCAGCAGCTTGGTAGTACTGGGGGGTACTGAAGCTTTCTTT
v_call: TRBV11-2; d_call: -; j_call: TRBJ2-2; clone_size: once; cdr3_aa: CASSLEAGAGGGELFF; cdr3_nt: TGTGCCAGCAGCTTAGAAGCAGGGGCCGGTGGCGGGGAGCTGTTTTTT
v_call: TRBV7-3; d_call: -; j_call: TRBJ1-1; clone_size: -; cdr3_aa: CASTSAGPEAFF; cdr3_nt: TGTGCCAGCACGTCGGCAGGGCCTGAAGCTTTCTTT
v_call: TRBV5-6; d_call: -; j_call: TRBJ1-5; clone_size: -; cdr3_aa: CASSLAKEGNQPQHF; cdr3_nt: TGTGCCAGCAGCTTGGCCAAGGAAGGCAATCAGCCCCAGCATTTT
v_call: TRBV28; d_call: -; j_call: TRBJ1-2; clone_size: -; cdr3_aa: CASSFGSNYGYTF; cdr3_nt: TGTGCCAGCAGTTTCGGAAGTAACTATGGCTACACCTTC
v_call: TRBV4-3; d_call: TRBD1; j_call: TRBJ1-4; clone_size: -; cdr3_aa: CASSQETGGRGGEKLFF; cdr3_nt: TGCGCCAGCAGCCAAGAAACAGGGGGAAGAGGAGGTGAAAAACTGTTTTTT
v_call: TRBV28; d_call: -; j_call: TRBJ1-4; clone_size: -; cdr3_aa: CASSWRGGPNEKLFF; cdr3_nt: TGTGCCAGCAGTTGGCGAGGGGGACCTAATGAAAAACTGTTTTTT
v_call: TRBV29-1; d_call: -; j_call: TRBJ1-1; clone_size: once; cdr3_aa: CSVAGGAAEAFF; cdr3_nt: TGCAGCGTGGCGGGAGGCGCGGCTGAAGCTTTCTTT
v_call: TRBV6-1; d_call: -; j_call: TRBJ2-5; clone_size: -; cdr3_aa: CASSEWGGGVGTQYF; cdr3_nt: TGTGCCAGCAGTGAATGGGGAGGGGGAGTCGGGACCCAGTACTTC
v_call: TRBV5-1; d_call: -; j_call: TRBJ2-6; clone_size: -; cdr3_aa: CASSLGQDPVSGANVLTF; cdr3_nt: TGCGCCAGCAGCTTGGGACAGGATCCCGTGTCGGGGGCCAACGTCCTGACTTTC
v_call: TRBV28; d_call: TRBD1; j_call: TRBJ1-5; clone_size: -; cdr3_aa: CASSSPGQGRDQPQHF; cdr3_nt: TGTGCCAGCAGCTCCCCCGGACAGGGGAGAGATCAGCCCCAGCATTTT
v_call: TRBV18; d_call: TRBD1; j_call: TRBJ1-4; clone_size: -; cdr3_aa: CASSTRDRGREKLFF; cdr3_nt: TGTGCCAGCTCAACCCGGGACAGGGGGCGTGAAAAACTGTTTTTT
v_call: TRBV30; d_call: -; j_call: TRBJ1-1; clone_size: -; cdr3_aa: CAWSMQNTEAFF; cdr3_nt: TGTGCCTGGAGTATGCAGAACACTGAAGCTTTCTTT
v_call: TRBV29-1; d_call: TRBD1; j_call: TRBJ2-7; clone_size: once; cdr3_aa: CSVDEGRGTGNEQYF; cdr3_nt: TGCAGCGTTGATGAGGGGAGGGGGACAGGGAACGAGCAGTACTTC
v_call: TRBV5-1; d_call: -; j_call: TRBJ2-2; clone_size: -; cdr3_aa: CASSGMEGRPGELFF; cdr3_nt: TGCGCCAGCAGCGGTATGGAGGGGAGGCCCGGGGAGCTGTTTTTT
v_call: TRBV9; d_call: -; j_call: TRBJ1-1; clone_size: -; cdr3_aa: CASSVFAELNTEAFF; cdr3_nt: TGTGCCAGCAGCGTTTTCGCAGAGCTTAACACTGAAGCTTTCTTT
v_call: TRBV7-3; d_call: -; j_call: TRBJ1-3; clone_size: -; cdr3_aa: CASSLGTSGNTIYF; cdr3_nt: TGTGCCAGCAGCTTAGGCACCTCTGGAAACACCATATATTTT
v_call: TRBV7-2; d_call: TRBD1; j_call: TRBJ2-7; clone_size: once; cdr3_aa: CASSLPGQGYEQYF; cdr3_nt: TGTGCCAGCAGCTTGCCCGGACAGGGATACGAGCAGTACTTC
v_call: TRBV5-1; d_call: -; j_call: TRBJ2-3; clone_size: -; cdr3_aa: CASSPRDASSDTQYF; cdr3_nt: TGCGCCAGCAGCCCCCGGGACGCTTCCTCAGATACGCAGTATTTT
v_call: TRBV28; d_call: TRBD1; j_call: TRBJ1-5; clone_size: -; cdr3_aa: CASRGQVWSPNQPQHF; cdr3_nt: TGTGCCAGCAGGGGACAGGTCTGGTCCCCAAATCAGCCCCAGCATTTT
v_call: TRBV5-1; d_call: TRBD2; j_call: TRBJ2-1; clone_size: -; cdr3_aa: CASSLVPLAGNNNEQFF; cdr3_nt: TGCGCCAGCAGCTTGGTGCCGTTAGCGGGAAATAACAATGAGCAGTTCTTC
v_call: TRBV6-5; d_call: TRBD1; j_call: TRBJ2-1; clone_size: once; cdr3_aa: CASSYVGTGDNEQFF; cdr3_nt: TGTGCCAGCAGTTATGTCGGGACAGGGGACAATGAGCAGTTCTTC
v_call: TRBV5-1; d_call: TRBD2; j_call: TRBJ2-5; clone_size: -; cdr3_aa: CASSRGLAGPGEETQYF; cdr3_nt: TGCGCCAGCAGCCGGGGACTAGCGGGACCGGGGGAGGAGACCCAGTACTTC
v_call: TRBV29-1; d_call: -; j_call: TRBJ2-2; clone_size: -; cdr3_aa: CSVQQGEGGELFF; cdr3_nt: TGCAGCGTCCAACAGGGGGAGGGCGGGGAGCTGTTTTTT
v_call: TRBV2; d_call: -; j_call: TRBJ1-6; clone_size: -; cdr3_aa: CASSQGSSNSPLHF; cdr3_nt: TGTGCCAGCAGCCAAGGGTCGAGTAATTCACCCCTCCACTTT
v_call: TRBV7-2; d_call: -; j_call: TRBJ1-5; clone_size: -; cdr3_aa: CASSPRVENQPQHF; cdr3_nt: TGTGCCAGCAGCCCCAGGGTAGAGAATCAGCCCCAGCATTTT
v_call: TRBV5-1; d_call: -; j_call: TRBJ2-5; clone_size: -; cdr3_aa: CASSLNRDGWSETQYF; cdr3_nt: TGCGCCAGCAGCTTGAACAGGGATGGTTGGTCAGAGACCCAGTACTTC
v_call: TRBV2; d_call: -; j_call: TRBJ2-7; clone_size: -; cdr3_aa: CASRRTPAQEQYF; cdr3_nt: TGTGCCAGCAGGCGGACCCCCGCACAGGAGCAGTACTTC
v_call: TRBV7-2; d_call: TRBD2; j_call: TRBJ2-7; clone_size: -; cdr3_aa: CASAPGGGAYEQYF; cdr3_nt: TGTGCCAGCGCACCCGGCGGGGGAGCCTACGAGCAGTACTTC
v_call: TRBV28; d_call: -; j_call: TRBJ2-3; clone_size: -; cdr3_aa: CASKAPDTQYF; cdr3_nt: TGTGCCAGCAAAGCGCCAGATACGCAGTATTTT
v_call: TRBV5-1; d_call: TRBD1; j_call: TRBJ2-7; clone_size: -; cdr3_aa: CASTLSGTGITEQYF; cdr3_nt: TGCGCCAGCACTCTGTCGGGGACAGGGATCACCGAGCAGTACTTC
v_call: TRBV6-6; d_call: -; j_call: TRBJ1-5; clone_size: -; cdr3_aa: CASFVSYSNQPQHF; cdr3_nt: TGTGCCAGCTTTGTGTCTTATAGCAATCAGCCCCAGCATTTT
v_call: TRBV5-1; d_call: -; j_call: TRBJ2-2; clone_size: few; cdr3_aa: CASSLVPTGELFF; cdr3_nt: TGCGCCAGCAGCTTGGTGCCCACCGGGGAGCTGTTTTTT